This T cell receptor (beta chain) was recovered during a study of blood T cell repertoires in COVID-19. Study at large: Sample material is recorded as cDNA or gDNA derived from T cells, B-cell-depleted T cells, or PBMCs.

Assay used: immunoSEQ multiplex PCR; TCRdb lists only in-frame clones, some missing. The sample lists fewer than 70,000 clones, approximately 80% occurring once. Germline V gene data show CDR1 as SGHNT and CDR2 as YENEEA. CDR3 length: 15 amino acids. Trimming pared 0 bases from V and 5 bases from J, leaving 13 bases between. The genes are TRBV11-3 and TRBJ1-1, with a possible D match to TRBD1 (6 bases). The TCR sequence derives from a woman older than 75 with acute or convalescent COVID-19. The sequencing sample was made of peripheral blood. This CDR3 reads CASSLDGGQETEAFF. CDR3 sequence (DNA): TGTGCCAGCAGCTTAGACGGGGGGCAGGAAACTGAAGCTTTCTTT.